What follows are 8 T cell receptor beta chains derived from one specimen sequenced in a study of T cells in Graves' hyperthyroidism and ophthalmopathy. Regions amplified from RNA transcripts were the TCR beta CDR3 regions. The HTBI set primed first-round TCR CDR3 RT-PCR. MiXCR, run by TCRdb on the multiplex PCR reads, gives a single entry per CDR3 protein. The data hold approximately 380,000 distinct CDR3 sequences, with 19% observed a single time. Sequenced: blood. These receptors came from a woman between 18 and 29 years old with Graves' hyperthyroidism.

This clonotype was observed at least ten times. The chain joins TRBV4-2 to TRBJ1-5; D is undetermined. CDR1 is LGHNA, CDR2 YNFKEQ, per germline. V was trimmed by 1 base and J by 1 base, leaving 8 bases between them. This CDR3 contains 15 residues. The CDR3 loop is CASSQGDNSNQPQHF. For the CDR3, the DNA is TGTGCCAGCAGCCAAGGGGATAACAGCAATCAGCCCCAGCATTTT.

This clonotype was counted at least ten times. The chain couples TRBV18 to TRBJ1-1; maybe TRBD1 (6 bases). The germline gives CDR1 KGHSH, CDR2 LQKENI. Trimming cost V 8 bases and J 0 bases, with 13 bases left between them. CDR3 length: 14 residues. Here the CDR3 reads CASLGGAMNTEAFF. CDR3 coding DNA: TGTGCCAGCCTAGGGGGGGCTATGAACACTGAAGCTTTCTTT. The full variable domain, rest sourced from reference TRBV18 and TRBJ1-1, is NAGVMQNPRHLVRRRGQEARLRCSPMKGHSHVYWYRQLPEEGLKFMVYLQKENIIDESGMPKERFSAEFPKEGPSILRIQQVVRGDSAAYFCASLGGAMNTEAFFGQGTRLTVV.

This clonotype was picked up many times. The chain employs TRBV20-1 and TRBJ1-5, with 7 bases lining up with TRBD1. Looked up from germline, CDR1 is DFQATT and CDR2 is SNEGSKA (reference sequence). The V and J ends lost 0 bases and 5 bases, in that order; junction bases with no gene match: 13. This CDR3 region has 17 residues. The CDR3 DNA reads as TGCAGTGCTAGAGATTTTATACGGGGACAGACCGATCAGCCCCAGCATTTT. This encodes CSARDFIRGQTDQPQHF.

This clonotype was seen ten or more times. The chain uses TRBV7-3 and TRBJ1-1, with a possible D match to TRBD1 (6 bases). The germline V gene encodes CDR1 SGHTA and CDR2 FQGTGA. Trimming shortened V by 5 bases and J by 1 base, and 11 bases separated the two germline ends. This CDR3 region has 14 residues. This CDR3 is CASSPGHQNTEAFF. CDR3 bases: TGTGCCAGCAGCCCGGGACACCAGAACACTGAAGCTTTCTTT.

The table lists this clonotype with many counts. The V and J genes are TRBV25-1 and TRBJ2-2; possibly TRBD2 for D (7 bases). Germline CDR1 is MGHDK and CDR2 is SYGVNS. This CDR3 comprises 15 residues. Trimming cost V 6 bases and J 3 bases, with 14 bases left between them. Here the CDR3 DNA reads TGTGCCAGCAGAATAGGGGGGGCGGACACCGGGGAGCTGTTTTTT. This gives the protein CASRIGGADTGELFF.

This clonotype was counted ten times or more. The rearrangement uses TRBV5-1 and TRBJ2-5; the D gene is possibly TRBD2 (6 bases). The CDR3 covers 14 residues. Trimming cost V 2 bases and J 1 base, with 9 bases left between them. Per the germline V gene, CDR1 is SGHRS and CDR2 is YFSETQ. The CDR3 DNA reads TGCGCCAGCAGCTTCCCCGGGGGCCAAGAGACCCAGTACTTC. Translation: CASSFPGGQETQYF.

This clonotype was observed many times. CDR3 bases: TGCGCCAGCAGACGGACAGGGGGGAGATATGGCTACACCTTC. Protein: CASRRTGGRYGYTF. J is TRBJ1-2 and V is TRBV5-1; the match to TRBD1 covers 10 bases. Germline V lookup: CDR1 SGHRS, CDR2 YFSETQ. Trimming took 5 bases from V and 5 from J; bases not matched to a gene: 6. This CDR3 is built from 14 residues.

This clonotype was detected many times. The chain links TRBV3-1 to TRBJ2-5, with 9 bases that match TRBD1. The germline CDR1 and CDR2 sequences are LGHDT and YNNKEL (reference sequence). V lost 1 base and J lost 4; bases outside the gene matches: 4. This CDR3 has 15 amino acids. In DNA, the CDR3 is TGTGCCAGCAGCCAAGTGGGACAGGGAGGAGAGACCCAGTACTTC. It is translated as CASSQVGQGGETQYF.